This record covers a single T cell receptor (beta chain). This receptor's antigen is unknown. No base-level quality is on record; no much larger clone is a single base apart. The data originate from a study of blood T cell repertoires in COVID-19 (TCRdb year 2020). About the study as a whole: The collaborator samples originated in the United States, Italy and Spain and spanned the acute and convalescent phases of COVID-19. The material from the prospective study consisted of cDNA or gDNA derived from T cells, B-cell-depleted T cells, or PBMCs. The dataset comprised deeply sampled blood TCRbeta repertoires from subjects exposed to, actively infected with, or recovered from COVID-19. The repertoires were made available in a free public database intended to serve as a resource for research on the immune response to SARS-CoV-2. Samples came from the ongoing ImmuneRACE study (first 160 participants) plus 1,254 subjects from 6 global collaborators. Nearly every sample came with metadata listing a de-identified subject ID, COVID-19 status, age in years and sex. Where available, HLA class I and class II types were taken from metadata supplied by the sample provider and were not determined by assay-based typing. Overall results and qualifications from the work: The quantity of clinical and demographic metadata differed by source and by participant and was supplied without curation.

As encoded in the germline V gene, CDR1 is SGHVS while CDR2 is FNYEAQ. Including the terminal cysteine and phenylalanine, the CDR3 comprises 15 residues. Of all the DNA, just the CDR3 is kept, 45 bases in frame from base 1. Trimming accounts for 4 bases at V and 2 bases at J, while the number of junction bases matched to no gene is 5. Whole blood was collected in K2EDTA tubes by collaborating institutions according to the institutions' own protocols. For TCRbeta analysis, collaborator samples were shipped as frozen whole blood, as isolated PBMCs, or as DNA extracted from either sample type. TCRbeta CDR3 regions were amplified from genomic DNA by means of the immunoSEQ Assay, a bias-controlled multiplex PCR. In the source study's methods: The number of nucleated cells in each sample was estimated by amplification of reference gene primers within the assay. Sequence reads were collapsed and filtered to measure the absolute abundance of every unique TCRbeta CDR3 rearrangement. For each sample, productive Simpson clonality was calculated as the square root of Simpson's diversity index across productive rearrangements. Entries here come from immuneACCESS through TCRdb and include only in-frame sequences with V and J called. Some clones fail to appear in such tables; in the studies checked, an unresolved V gene covers under half of the shortfall, and the cause of the remainder is unknown. From that table come the V and J calls and clone size; the DNA was used to work out D and trimming. For this sample the table gives fewer than 300,000 clones, of which around nine tenths were detected only once. The ten most abundant clones make up around 0.8% of the sample.

Sequencing was carried out using peripheral blood. The TCR sequence derives from a man aged 25 to 45 with acute or convalescent COVID-19. The sequence is built from TRBV7-6 and TRBJ2-7; 10 bases in the junction line up with TRBD1. The CDR3 amino acid sequence is: CASSSAGTGAYEQYF. DNA sequence: TGTGCCAGCAGCTCCGCCGGGACAGGGGCCTACGAGCAGTACTTC. Supplemented by the reference TRBV7-6 and TRBJ2-7 proteins around the CDR3, the complete variable domain is GAGVSQSPRYKVTKRGQDVALRCDPISGHVSLYWYRQALGQGPEFLTYFNYEAQQDKSGLPNDRFSAERPEGSISTLTIQRTEQRDSAMYRCASSSAGTGAYEQYFGPGTRLTVT.